This T cell receptor (beta chain) appears in the sequencing data of a study of OX40 agonist ivuxolimab in advanced cancers. Context from the whole study: Ivuxolimab, which targeted the costimulatory receptor OX40 (CD134), was an agonistic, fully human IgG2 monoclonal antibody. Intravenous ivuxolimab was administered to patients every 2 weeks at six dose levels: 0.01, 0.1, 0.3, 1.5, 3 and 10 mg/kg. Of the roughly 50 dose-escalation patients, hepatocellular carcinoma was present in about 19, melanoma in around 15, renal cell carcinoma in 9 and head and neck cancer in 9. A male proportion of 75% to 85% and a mean age of 60 years, ranging from roughly 23 to 90, were recorded for the dose-escalation cohort. Patients were allowed to have had prior anti-PD-1, anti-PD-L1 or anti-CTLA-4 therapy, and roughly 40% of the dose-escalation patients had been treated with checkpoint inhibitors. Partial responses occurred in three dose-escalation patients, of whom one had hepatocellular carcinoma and two had cutaneous melanoma. The point of sequencing TCRbeta in the periphery was to test whether ivuxolimab changed TCR sequence diversity and drove clonal T-cell expansion. The paper covers the monotherapy dose-escalation part of the phase I ivuxolimab trial, which included N ≈ 50 patients. What the authors observed across the whole study: At doses of 0.1 to 3.0 mg/kg, clonal expansion of both CD4+ and CD8+ blood T cells was observed from baseline to week 6. Partial responders in the 0.1-3.0 mg/kg groups had among the lowest normalized peripheral clonal expansion, especially among CD8+ T cells. The antigen specificity of the clonally expanded peripheral T cells was not determined. Low levels of normalized T-cell clonal expansion were also shown by some nonresponding patients. After ivuxolimab, expanded clones were on average more numerous among CD8+ T cells than among CD4+ T cells.

The trial excluded patients who had a history of autoimmune disease or who were on systemic immunosuppression. Peripheral blood for TCR sequencing was drawn from every dose cohort at baseline, at cycle 4 day 1 and at cycle 7 day 1. The samples were taken from a phase I, first-in-human, multicenter, open-label dose-escalation trial of ivuxolimab. Adults with locally advanced or metastatic head and neck squamous cell, hepatocellular, melanoma or renal cell carcinoma were enrolled in the trial. Before TCR sequencing, CD4+ T cells and CD8+ T cells from peripheral blood were sorted into separate populations. This clone was observed a few times. The specificity of this receptor is unknown. A junction end diverges from the germline sequence, so it may reflect a read error. Genomic DNA was extracted from sorted cells for sequencing of the TCRbeta CDR3 region. The immunoSEQ Assay was used to sequence the TCRbeta CDR3 regions. Entries here come from immuneACCESS through TCRdb and include only in-frame sequences with V and J called. Some clones fail to appear in such tables; in the studies checked, an unresolved V gene covers under half of the shortfall, and the cause of the remainder is unknown. The sample table contains approximately 13,000 clones; only one count was recorded for about 80% of them. The ten top clones hold roughly 15% of the sample.

The sequencing used CD4+ or CD8+ T cells sorted from blood, collected in a trial of the OX40 agonist ivuxolimab. This TCR was recovered from an adult with an advanced solid tumor such as melanoma, head and neck, liver or kidney cancer.

The sequence in DNA is TGTGCTAGCAGCCTAGGGGTGGGGGAGACCCAGTACTTC. It specifies CASSLGVGETQYF. The sequence is built from TRBV7-7 and TRBJ2-5, and perhaps TRBD1 as D gene, on 5 matching bases. From cysteine to phenylalanine, the CDR3 is 13 amino acids long. Just the 39-base CDR3 DNA is kept, in frame starting at base 1. Looking up the germline V gene (reference sequence) yields CDR1 SSHAT and CDR2 FNYEAQ.